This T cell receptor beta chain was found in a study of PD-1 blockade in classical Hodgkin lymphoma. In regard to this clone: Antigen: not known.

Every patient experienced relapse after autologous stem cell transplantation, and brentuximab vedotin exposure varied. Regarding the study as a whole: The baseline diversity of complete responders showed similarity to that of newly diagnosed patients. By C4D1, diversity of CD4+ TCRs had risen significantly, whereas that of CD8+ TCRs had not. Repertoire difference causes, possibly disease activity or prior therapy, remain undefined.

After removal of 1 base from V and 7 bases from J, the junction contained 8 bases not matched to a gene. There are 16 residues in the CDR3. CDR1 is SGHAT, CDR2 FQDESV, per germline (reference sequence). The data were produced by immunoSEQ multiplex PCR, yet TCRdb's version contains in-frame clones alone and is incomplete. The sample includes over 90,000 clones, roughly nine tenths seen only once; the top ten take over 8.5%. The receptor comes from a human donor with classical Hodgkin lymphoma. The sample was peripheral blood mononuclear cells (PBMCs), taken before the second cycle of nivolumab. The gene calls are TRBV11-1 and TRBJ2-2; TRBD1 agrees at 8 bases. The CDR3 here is CASSLVWDRPHGELFF. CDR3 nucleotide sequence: TGTGCCAGCAGCTTAGTCTGGGACAGGCCGCACGGGGAGCTGTTTTTT.